The 14 T cell receptor beta chains below come from one sample, sequenced in a study of early T cells in non-severe SARS-CoV-2 infection. TCRdb redid the calling of the 5' RACE reads with MiXCR, one entry per CDR3 protein. The sample consists of fewer than 90,000 distinct CDR3 sequences, 11% to 15% of them appearing once. The specimen sequenced was whole blood. The source is an adult who was a healthcare worker with PCR-confirmed SARS-CoV-2 infection or an uninfected control (not recorded which).

The J gene is TRBJ1-1, the V gene TRBV7-9, with unresolved D. The germline CDR1 and CDR2 sequences are SEHNR and FQNEAQ (reference sequence). The germline V and J ends were trimmed by 4 bases and 1 base, with 7 bases remaining between them. This CDR3 spans 13 amino acids. CDR3 protein: CASSSPPNTEAFF. CDR3 sequence (DNA): TGTGCCAGCAGCTCCCCCCCGAACACTGAAGCTTTCTTT. Drawing the rest from reference TRBV7-9 and TRBJ1-1, the complete variable domain is DTGVSQNPRHKITKRGQNVTFRCDPISEHNRLYWYRQTLGQGPEFLTYFQNEAQLEKSRLLSDRFSAERPKGSFSTLEIQRTEQGDSAMYLCASSSPPNTEAFFGQGTRLTVV.

The V gene is TRBV9, the J gene TRBJ2-3; D tentatively reads TRBD1 or TRBD2 (5 bases each). This CDR3 contains 13 residues. Germline-derived CDR1 and CDR2 are SGDLS and YYNGEE. Trimming cost V 5 bases and J 4 bases, with 11 bases left between them. The CDR3 nucleotides are TGTGCCAGCAGTATGGGGGTCTCAGATACGCAGTATTTT. It yields the protein CASSMGVSDTQYF.

The chain has TRBV4-3 and TRBJ2-4; tentatively, D is TRBD1 or TRBD2 (5 bases each). Trimming removed 0 bases from V and 6 bases from J, with 15 bases in between. The CDR3 runs 16 residues. CDR1 and CDR2 from the germline V gene are LGHNA and YSLEER. The CDR3 DNA reads TGCGCCAGCAGCCAAGACCCCCCCCGAGGGGCAAACATTCAGTACTTC. Translated: CASSQDPPRGANIQYF.

The chain joins TRBV4-2 to TRBJ1-4, with 7 bases matching TRBD1. Germline values: CDR1 LGHNA, CDR2 YNFKEQ. The CDR3 length is 16 residues. The junction had 13 bases not matched to a gene; V was cut back by 2 bases and J by 10 bases. CDR3 residues: CASSQTGTAERTKLFF. CDR3 bases: TGTGCCAGCAGCCAAACCGGGACAGCGGAAAGAACAAAACTGTTTTTT.

This clonotype occurred a few times. CDR3 in DNA: TGCAGCGCTGGGGCGGATTACGAGCAGTACTTC. This gives the protein CSAGADYEQYF. The V gene is TRBV29-1, the J gene TRBJ2-7; perhaps TRBD1 as D (5 bases). The V end was cut by 7 bases, the J end by 4 bases, with 11 bases between. The CDR3 has 11 amino acids. Germline CDR1 SQVTM, CDR2 ANQGSEA.

This clonotype was detected a few times. The chain is built from TRBV29-1 and TRBJ2-3; D unresolved. The CDR3 has 12 amino acids. From germline, CDR1 is SQVTM and CDR2 ANQGSEA. V lost 1 base to trimming and J lost 6 bases, with 8 bases between them. CDR3 coding DNA: TGCAGCGTTGAAGTTGTCGGGGATACGCAGTATTTT. It codes for CSVEVVGDTQYF.

In this sample, this clonotype turned up a few times. The rearrangement links TRBV29-1 to TRBJ1-1; no clear D. V lost 6 bases and J lost 5, with 10 bases in between. The CDR3 spans 11 residues. The germline V gene encodes CDR1 SQVTM and CDR2 ANQGSEA. CDR3: CSVADSTEAFF. The CDR3 nucleotides are TGCAGCGTCGCTGACTCGACTGAAGCTTTCTTT.

The chain has TRBV7-9 and TRBJ1-1; D is possibly TRBD1 (5 bases). CDR3 size: 15 residues. V gave up 0 bases and J gave up 0 bases, with 8 bases separating them. Germline V lookup: CDR1 SEHNR, CDR2 FQNEAQ (reference sequence). The CDR3 DNA reads TGTGCCAGCAGCTTAGCGCAGGGAGTGAACACTGAAGCTTTCTTT. This sequence encodes CASSLAQGVNTEAFF.

This clonotype was found many times. J is TRBJ1-6 and V is TRBV2; unclear D gene. With 5 bases removed from V and 11 bases from J, the gap between germline ends came to 10 bases. Germline assignment: CDR1 SNHLY and CDR2 FYNNEI. This CDR3 comprises 12 residues. The CDR3 region is CASSQLLPPLHF. Written as DNA, the CDR3 is TGTGCCAGCAGTCAACTTCTTCCACCCCTCCACTTT.

This chain uses TRBV7-9 with TRBJ1-1, with a tentative D call TRBD1 (6 bases). The germline V and J ends were trimmed by 6 bases and 5 bases, with 7 bases remaining between them. The CDR3 is 11 amino acids. Germline CDR1 and CDR2: SEHNR and FQNEAQ (reference sequence). The CDR3 DNA reads as TGTGCCAGCAGTACAGGGACTGAAGCTTTCTTT. This codes for CASSTGTEAFF.

The chain recombines TRBV3-1 with TRBJ2-7; 10 positions match TRBD1. The CDR3 length is 14 residues. Germline assignment: CDR1 LGHDT and CDR2 YNNKEL (reference sequence). Trimming cost V 0 bases and J 7 bases; bases outside gene matches: 3. For the CDR3, the DNA is TGTGCCAGCAGCCAAGATTGGGACAGGGGAGAGCAGTACTTC. Protein sequence: CASSQDWDRGEQYF.

The V call is TRBV10-1, the J call TRBJ1-5; D ambiguous. The CDR3 is made up of 13 amino acids. V was cut by 0 bases and J by 4 bases, with 4 bases left in between. In germline, CDR1 is WNHNN, CDR2 SYGVQD (reference sequence). DNA for the CDR3: TGCGCCAGCAGTGAGTCGGCTAATCAGCCCCAGCATTTT. Amino acids: CASSESANQPQHF.

The V gene is TRBV3-1, the J gene TRBJ1-6, with 7 bases fitting TRBD1. The CDR3 is 14 residues long. V was pared by 4 bases and J by 8 bases, with 5 bases of the junction left unmatched. Germline V CDR1 and CDR2: LGHDT, YNNKEL (reference sequence). The CDR3 bases are TGTGCCAGCAGCCGTACCAGGGGGTATTCACCCCTCCACTTT. This codes for CASSRTRGYSPLHF.

The chain uses TRBV5-1 and TRBJ1-1, with 7 bases lining up with TRBD1. The CDR3 has 14 amino acids. Germline lookup yields CDR1 SGHRS and CDR2 YFSETQ. J lost 9 bases, V lost 0 bases, and 8 bases had no gene match. CDR3 in DNA: TGCGCCAGCAGCTTGGGGACAGGTATCGAGAAAGCTTTCTTT. This translates into CASSLGTGIEKAFF.